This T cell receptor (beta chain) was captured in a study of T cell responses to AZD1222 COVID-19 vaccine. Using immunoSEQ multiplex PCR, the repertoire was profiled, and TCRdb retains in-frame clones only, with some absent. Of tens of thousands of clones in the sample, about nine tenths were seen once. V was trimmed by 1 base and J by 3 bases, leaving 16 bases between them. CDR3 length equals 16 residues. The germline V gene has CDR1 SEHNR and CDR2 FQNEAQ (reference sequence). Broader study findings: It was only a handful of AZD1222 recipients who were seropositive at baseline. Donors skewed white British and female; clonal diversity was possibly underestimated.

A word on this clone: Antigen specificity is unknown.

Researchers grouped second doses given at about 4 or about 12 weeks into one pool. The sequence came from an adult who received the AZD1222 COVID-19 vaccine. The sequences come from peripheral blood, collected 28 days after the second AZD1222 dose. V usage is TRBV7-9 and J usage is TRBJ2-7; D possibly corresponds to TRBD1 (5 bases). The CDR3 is CASSLDKGQYFYEQYF. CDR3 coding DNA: TGTGCCAGCAGCTTAGATAAGGGGCAGTACTTCTACGAGCAGTACTTC.